Below are 29 T cell receptor beta chains sequenced from a single sample in a study of monozygotic twins with inflammatory bowel disease. TCRdb reprocessed the 5' RACE reads, keeping one entry per CDR3 protein, no DNA. Its table records roughly 320,000 distinct CDR3 sequences. The specimen sequenced was blood. The receptors were sampled from a human donor with ulcerative colitis or Crohn's disease, or a healthy co-twin of an affected twin (not recorded which).

V gene TRBV6-1 combines with J gene TRBJ1-5. Germline V gene lookup returns CDR1 MNHNS and CDR2 SASEGT. This CDR3 has 14 residues. The CDR3: CASSHKQTNQPQHF.

This chain connects TRBV12-3 or TRBV12-4 to TRBJ1-2. The CDR3 covers 12 residues. Here the CDR3 reads CASSRRLDPHTF.

The J gene is TRBJ2-2, the V gene TRBV12-3 or TRBV12-4; the D call from TCRdb, TRBD1, cannot be confirmed without DNA. CDR3 size: 15 residues. The CDR3 loop reads CASVWGQGGTGELFF.

V gene TRBV7-3 combines with J gene TRBJ2-3; TCRdb lists TRBD2, though no DNA is available to test this call. Looked up from germline, CDR1 is SGHTA and CDR2 is FQGTGA. This CDR3 comprises 18 residues. The CDR3 here is CASSLRNYGTSGTDTQYF.

The chain recombines TRBV20-1 with TRBJ2-7; there is no DNA to check the TCRdb D call of TRBD2. Germline CDR1 is DFQATT and CDR2 is SNEGSKA (reference sequence). This CDR3 has 13 residues. The CDR3 spells CSARPSGSGEQYF.

V gene TRBV25-1 combines with J gene TRBJ2-7; no DNA is available, so the TRBD2 call from TCRdb remains unchecked. The CDR3 runs to 16 residues. The germline CDR1 and CDR2 sequences are MGHDK and SYGVNS. This CDR3 reads CASSESNRAFYYEQYF.

The chain couples TRBV28 to TRBJ2-1; TCRdb's D call, TRBD2, is unchecked because there is no DNA. There are 15 residues in the CDR3. CDR1 and CDR2 from the germline V gene are MDHEN and SYDVKM. The CDR3 protein is CASSITGTSRNEQFF.

The chain combines TRBV6-1 with TRBJ2-1; the D call of TRBD1 rests on TCRdb alone, since no DNA is present to check it. Germline V gene data show CDR1 as MNHNS and CDR2 as SASEGT. This CDR3 contains 15 residues. CDR3 loop: CASSLDRGTYNEQFF.

The rearrangement uses TRBV18 and TRBJ2-5. This CDR3 has 12 amino acids. Germline V gene lookup returns CDR1 KGHSH and CDR2 LQKENI. The CDR3 sequence: CASSPQQETQYF.

V usage is TRBV5-6 and J usage is TRBJ2-5. The germline gives CDR1 SGHDT, CDR2 YYEEEE. The CDR3 is 17 amino acids. This CDR3 reads CASRYVSAKSIQETQYF.

The V and J genes are TRBV4-1 and TRBJ2-2. The CDR3 has 13 residues. Germline V gene sequence: CDR1 MGHRA, CDR2 YSYEKL. CDR3 amino acids: CASSQSNTGELFF.

This chain links TRBV12-3 or TRBV12-4 with TRBJ2-1; the D call of TRBD1 rests on TCRdb alone, since no DNA is present to check it. This CDR3 region has 18 residues. CDR3 sequence: CASSFRAVFKGSYNEQFF.

The chain combines TRBV20-1 with TRBJ2-7. The CDR3 is 14 residues long. Germline V gene data show CDR1 as DFQATT and CDR2 as SNEGSKA (reference sequence). The chain's CDR3 is CSARDPRHTYEQYF.

The rearrangement joins TRBV7-9 to TRBJ2-7; TCRdb's D gene call, TRBD1, goes unchecked for lack of DNA. In germline, CDR1 is SEHNR, CDR2 FQNEAQ (reference sequence). The CDR3 is 14 amino acids. CDR3 loop: CASSWRWRKDEQYF.

The gene calls are TRBV7-2 and TRBJ1-1. The germline V gene has CDR1 SGHTA and CDR2 FQGNSA. This CDR3 spans 15 amino acids. CDR3 sequence reads: CASSLFLVSGTEAFF.

V gene TRBV6-1 combines with J gene TRBJ2-7; TCRdb names TRBD2, which stays unverified in the absence of DNA. Per germline, CDR1 MNHNS and CDR2 SASEGT. The CDR3 sequence is 13 residues long. The CDR3: CASSQVRLPEQYF.

CDR3 amino acids: CASSWYQMGSSYNEQFF. This rearrangement joins TRBV7-9 to TRBJ2-1. The CDR3 is 17 amino acids. The germline CDR1 and CDR2 sequences are SEHNR and FQNEAQ (reference sequence).

CDR3 sequence reads: CASSQDGTGGYNEQFF. V and J are TRBV4-2 and TRBJ2-1; TCRdb outputs TRBD1, but without DNA this stays unchecked. This CDR3 spans 16 amino acids. Looked up from germline, CDR1 is LGHNA and CDR2 is YNFKEQ.

CDR3 sequence: CASSTGNKQYF. The rearrangement joins TRBV6-5 to TRBJ2-7. The germline CDR1 and CDR2 sequences are MNHEY and SVGAGI. The CDR3 covers 11 residues.

The genes are TRBV5-1 and TRBJ1-5; TCRdb's D call of TRBD1 is untestable without DNA. This CDR3 is built from 14 residues. Germline V gives CDR1 SGHRS, CDR2 YFSETQ. CDR3: CASSLEGPNQPQHF.

The V and J genes are TRBV20-1 and TRBJ1-5; TCRdb reports TRBD1, a call that lacks DNA to check it against. CDR3 length equals 12 residues. Germline V CDR1 and CDR2: DFQATT, SNEGSKA (reference sequence). The chain's CDR3 is CSARTGLQPQHF.

The genes are TRBV20-1 and TRBJ2-2; with no DNA, the TCRdb D assignment of TRBD2 cannot be verified. This CDR3 has 17 amino acids. Per the germline V gene, CDR1 is DFQATT and CDR2 is SNEGSKA (reference sequence). The CDR3 protein is CSALAVTFTSNTGELFF.

The J gene is TRBJ2-5, the V gene TRBV24-1; as DNA is missing, the TRBD1 call by TCRdb cannot be tested. Per germline, CDR1 KGHDR and CDR2 SFDVKD. This CDR3 has 15 residues. This CDR3 is CATSERTGAQETQYF.

The rearrangement joins TRBV12-3 or TRBV12-4 to TRBJ1-1; TCRdb's D call of TRBD1 is untestable without DNA. The CDR3 length is 14 residues. CDR3 region: CASSAGGLRTEAFF.

This chain uses TRBV7-9 with TRBJ1-2; TCRdb selects TRBD1, and the lack of DNA leaves this call unchecked. The CDR3 contains 15 residues. Germline V CDR1 and CDR2: SEHNR, FQNEAQ (reference sequence). The CDR3 spells CASSLADSLTYGYTF.

The chain uses TRBV20-1 and TRBJ1-5. Germline CDR1 DFQATT, CDR2 SNEGSKA (reference sequence). The CDR3 sequence is 12 residues long. The CDR3 protein is CSARSPNQPQHF.

The V call is TRBV5-6, the J call TRBJ1-2; TCRdb's D call of TRBD1 is untestable without DNA. This CDR3 comprises 14 residues. Germline V gene lookup returns CDR1 SGHDT and CDR2 YYEEEE. The chain's CDR3 is CASSARGVGYGYTF.

The rearrangement joins TRBV7-3 to TRBJ2-3; there is no DNA to check the TCRdb D call of TRBD1. This CDR3 region has 13 residues. Germline CDR1 reads SGHTA; CDR2 reads FQGTGA. CDR3: CASSFPGEKAQYF.

The chain combines TRBV6-2 or TRBV6-3 with TRBJ2-1; TCRdb selects TRBD1, and the lack of DNA leaves this call unchecked. The CDR3 length is 14 residues. The germline V gene has CDR1 MNHEY and CDR2 SVGEGT. The CDR3 is CASSYAGGFNEQFF.